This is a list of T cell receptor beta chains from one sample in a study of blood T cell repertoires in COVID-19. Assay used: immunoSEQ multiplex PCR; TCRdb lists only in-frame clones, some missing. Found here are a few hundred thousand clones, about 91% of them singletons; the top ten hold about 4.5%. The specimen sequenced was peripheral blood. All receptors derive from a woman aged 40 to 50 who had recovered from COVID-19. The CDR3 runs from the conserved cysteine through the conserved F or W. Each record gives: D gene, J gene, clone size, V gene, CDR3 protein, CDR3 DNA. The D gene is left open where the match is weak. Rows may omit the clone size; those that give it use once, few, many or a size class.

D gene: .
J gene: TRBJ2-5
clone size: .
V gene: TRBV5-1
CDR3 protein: CASSSEGQLQETQYF
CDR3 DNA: TGCGCCAGCAGCTCTGAAGGACAGCTCCAAGAGACCCAGTACTTC

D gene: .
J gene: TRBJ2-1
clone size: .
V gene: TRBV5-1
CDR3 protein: CASTQGLHNEQFF
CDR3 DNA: TGCGCCAGCACCCAGGGACTCCACAATGAGCAGTTCTTC

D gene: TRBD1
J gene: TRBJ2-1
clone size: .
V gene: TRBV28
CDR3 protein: CASSTPPGQGYNEQFF
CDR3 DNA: TGTGCCAGCAGTACCCCCCCGGGACAGGGCTACAATGAGCAGTTCTTC

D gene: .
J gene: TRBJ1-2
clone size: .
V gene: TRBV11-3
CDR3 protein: CASSQDRLGYTF
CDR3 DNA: TGTGCCAGCAGCCAAGACAGGTTGGGCTACACCTTC

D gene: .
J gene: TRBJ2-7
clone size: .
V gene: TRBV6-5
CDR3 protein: CASRSRDTYPLEQYF
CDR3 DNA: TGTGCCAGCCGGAGCCGGGACACATACCCTCTCGAGCAGTACTTC

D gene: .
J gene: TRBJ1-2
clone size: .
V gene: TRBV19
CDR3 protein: CASTGANYGYTF
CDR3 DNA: TGTGCCAGTACCGGAGCTAACTATGGCTACACCTTC

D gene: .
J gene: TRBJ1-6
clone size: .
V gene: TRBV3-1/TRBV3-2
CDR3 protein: CASSQGGVNSPLHF
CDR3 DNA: TGTGCCAGCAGCCAGGGGGGAGTTAATTCACCCCTCCACTTT

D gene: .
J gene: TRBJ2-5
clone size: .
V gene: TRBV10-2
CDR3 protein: CASSALSQQETQYF
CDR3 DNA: TGCGCCAGCAGTGCATTAAGCCAACAAGAGACCCAGTACTTC

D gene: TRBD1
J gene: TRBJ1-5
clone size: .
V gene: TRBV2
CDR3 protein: CASSPWTGRNQPQHF
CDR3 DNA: TGTGCCAGCAGTCCGTGGACAGGGCGCAATCAGCCCCAGCATTTT

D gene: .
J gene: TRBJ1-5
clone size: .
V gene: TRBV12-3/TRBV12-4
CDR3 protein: CASSWEGYQPQHF
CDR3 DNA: TGTGCCAGCAGCTGGGAGGGTTATCAGCCCCAGCATTTT

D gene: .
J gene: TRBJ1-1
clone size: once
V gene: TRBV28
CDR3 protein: CASSFGSYEAFF
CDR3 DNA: TGTGCCAGCAGTTTTGGGAGTTATGAAGCTTTCTTT

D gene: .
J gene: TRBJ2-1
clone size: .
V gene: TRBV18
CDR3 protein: CASSNRDGGYNEQFF
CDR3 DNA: TGTGCCAGCTCAAACCGGGACGGGGGCTACAATGAGCAGTTCTTC

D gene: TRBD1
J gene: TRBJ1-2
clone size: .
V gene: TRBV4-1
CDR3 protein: CASSQEGGQGYYGYTF
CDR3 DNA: TGCGCCAGCAGCCAAGAAGGGGGACAGGGATACTATGGCTACACCTTC

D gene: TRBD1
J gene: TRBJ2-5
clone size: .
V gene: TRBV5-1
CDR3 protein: CASSQAGQGATQYF
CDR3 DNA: TGCGCCAGCAGCCAGGCGGGACAGGGGGCTACCCAGTACTTC

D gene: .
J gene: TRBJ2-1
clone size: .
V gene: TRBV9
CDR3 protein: CASSVGSGRGNEQFF
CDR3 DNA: TGTGCCAGCAGCGTAGGTTCCGGCCGGGGCAATGAGCAGTTCTTC

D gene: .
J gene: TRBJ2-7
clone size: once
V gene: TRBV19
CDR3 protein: CASSDSSYEQYF
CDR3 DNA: TGTGCCAGTAGTGACAGCTCCTACGAGCAGTACTTC